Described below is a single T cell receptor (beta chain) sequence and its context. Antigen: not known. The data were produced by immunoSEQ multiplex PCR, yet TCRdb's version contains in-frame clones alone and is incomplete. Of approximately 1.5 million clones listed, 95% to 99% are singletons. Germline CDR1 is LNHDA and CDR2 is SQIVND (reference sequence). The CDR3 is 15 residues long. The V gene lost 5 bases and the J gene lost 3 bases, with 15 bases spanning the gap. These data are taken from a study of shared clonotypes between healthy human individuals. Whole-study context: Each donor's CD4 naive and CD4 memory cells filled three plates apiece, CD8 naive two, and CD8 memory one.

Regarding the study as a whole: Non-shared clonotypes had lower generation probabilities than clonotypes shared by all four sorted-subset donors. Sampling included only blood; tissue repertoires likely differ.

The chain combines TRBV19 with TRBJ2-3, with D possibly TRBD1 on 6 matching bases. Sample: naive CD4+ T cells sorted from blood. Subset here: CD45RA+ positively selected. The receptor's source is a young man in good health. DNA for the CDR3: TGTGCCAGTAGTCAATGGGTCAGGGGTACAGATACGCAGTATTTT. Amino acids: CASSQWVRGTDTQYF.